This record covers a single T cell receptor beta chain. At one of its ends the junction is not consistent with the germline gene, which may arise from a read error. This specimen comes from a study of T cell responses to AZD1222 COVID-19 vaccine. CDR3 length: 14 residues. CDR1 is GTSNPN, CDR2 SVGIG, per germline (reference sequence). Sequenced by immunoSEQ multiplex PCR; TCRdb stores in-frame clones only, minus some. The sample shows 90,000 to 150,000 clones, just over 85% of them seen only once. The V call is TRBV30, the J call TRBJ1-1; tentatively, D is TRBD1 (5 bases). The TCR originated in an adult who received the AZD1222 COVID-19 vaccine. The sample here was peripheral blood, taken 28 days after the second AZD1222 dose. CDR3 sequence reads: CAWTPGTLRLLVLF. The DNA for the CDR3 is TGTGCCTGGACCCCCGGGACGCTACGTCTCCTGGTTCTCTTT. The whole variable domain, filled in from reference TRBV30 and TRBJ1-1, reads SQTIHQWPATLVQPVGSPLSLECTVEGTSNPNLYWYRQAAGRGLQLLFYSVGIGQISSEVPQNLSASRPQDRQFILSSKKLLLSDSGFYLCAWTPGTLRLLVLFGQGTRLTVV.